The clone carrying this T cell receptor (beta chain) is medium-sized. Its antigen remains unidentified. This sample is drawn from a study of type 1 regulatory T cells. Whole-study context: T-allo10 is an in vitro-generated, Tr1-enriched CD4 T cell product specific for alloantigen.

TCRdb recomputed calls from the reads with MiXCR, one row per CDR3 protein. The repertoire holds approximately 72,000 distinct CDR3 sequences, with about three fifths as singletons. V lost 8 bases to trimming and J lost 8 bases; unmatched junction nucleotides: 7. Germline V gene data show CDR1 as SNHLY and CDR2 as FYNNEI. This CDR3 comprises 13 residues. The graft donor-derived T-allo10 cells reportedly recognize host alloantigens, are anergic, and suppress alloantigen-specifically. The material sequenced was cultured T cells, either the whole culture or a sorted T cell fraction (not recorded which). Regarding subset: Tr1-enriched cell product generated in vitro against host alloantigens. The chain links TRBV2 to TRBJ2-1; 9 bases line up with TRBD1. This TCR was recovered from a human donor in good health. CDR3 nucleotide sequence: TGTGCCAGCGCCGGGACAGGGAGGGATGAGCAGTTCTTC. Amino acid sequence: CASAGTGRDEQFF.